The rows below give T cell receptor beta chains drawn from one sample of a study of shared clonotypes between healthy human individuals. Sequencing was performed with immunoSEQ multiplex PCR; in TCRdb, only in-frame clones are kept and a portion is missing. The repertoire holds some 980,000 clones, 70% to 85% seen once, with over 1.3% in the top ten. Material: memory CD4+ T cells sorted from blood. Receptor source: a man aged 18 to 35 in good health. Both conserved end residues are part of each CDR3. Fields, in order: J gene, clone size, V gene, D gene, CDR3 protein, CDR3 DNA. The D gene is left open where the match is weak. Clone size is stated in some rows and not others, as once, few, many or a class when expanded.

j_call: TRBJ1-1
clone_size: NA
v_call: TRBV6-1
d_call: TRBD1
cdr3_aa: CASSDLQGAVDTEAFF
cdr3_nt: TGTGCCAGCAGTGACCTACAGGGGGCAGTGGACACTGAAGCTTTCTTT

j_call: TRBJ2-7
clone_size: once
v_call: TRBV27
d_call: NA
cdr3_aa: CASSFRAESSYEQYF
cdr3_nt: TGTGCCAGCAGTTTTCGGGCGGAAAGCTCCTACGAGCAGTACTTC

j_call: TRBJ1-4
clone_size: NA
v_call: TRBV6-1
d_call: NA
cdr3_aa: CASSEALGNEKLFF
cdr3_nt: TGTGCCAGCAGTGAAGCGCTCGGAAATGAAAAACTGTTTTTT

j_call: TRBJ1-1
clone_size: NA
v_call: TRBV6-4
d_call: TRBD1
cdr3_aa: CASSDSGTGGTEAFF
cdr3_nt: TGTGCCAGCAGTGATTCCGGGACAGGGGGAACTGAAGCTTTCTTT

j_call: TRBJ2-2
clone_size: NA
v_call: TRBV6-6
d_call: NA
cdr3_aa: CASSYRTSTGELFF
cdr3_nt: TGTGCCAGCAGTTACCGTACTTCTACCGGGGAGCTGTTTTTT

j_call: TRBJ1-1
clone_size: NA
v_call: TRBV6-5
d_call: TRBD1
cdr3_aa: CASRSGTGGTAEAFF
cdr3_nt: TGTGCCAGCAGGAGCGGGACAGGGGGAACTGCTGAAGCTTTCTTT

j_call: TRBJ2-1
clone_size: NA
v_call: TRBV2
d_call: NA
cdr3_aa: CASFGHPGGKGNEQFF
cdr3_nt: TGTGCCAGCTTTGGTCACCCTGGGGGAAAGGGCAATGAGCAGTTCTTC

j_call: TRBJ2-1
clone_size: NA
v_call: TRBV10-3
d_call: TRBD2
cdr3_aa: CAISETSGGENEQFF
cdr3_nt: TGTGCCATCAGTGAGACTAGCGGGGGCGAAAATGAGCAGTTCTTC

j_call: TRBJ2-1
clone_size: few
v_call: TRBV9
d_call: TRBD1
cdr3_aa: CASSRGQGTTNEQFF
cdr3_nt: TGTGCCAGCAGTAGAGGACAGGGAACTACTAATGAGCAGTTCTTC

j_call: TRBJ2-3
clone_size: NA
v_call: TRBV28
d_call: TRBD2
cdr3_aa: CASSTGLAGVGTQYF
cdr3_nt: TGTGCCAGCAGTACTGGACTAGCGGGAGTGGGTACGCAGTATTTT

j_call: TRBJ1-2
clone_size: NA
v_call: TRBV29-1
d_call: TRBD1
cdr3_aa: CSVETGTGFNYGYTF
cdr3_nt: TGCAGCGTTGAAACGGGGACAGGCTTTAACTATGGCTACACCTTC

j_call: TRBJ1-2
clone_size: once
v_call: TRBV7-2
d_call: TRBD1
cdr3_aa: CASSLGQGWVAF
cdr3_nt: TGTGCCAGCAGCCTTGGACAGGGCTGGGTCGCCTTC

j_call: TRBJ2-7
clone_size: NA
v_call: TRBV15
d_call: TRBD1
cdr3_aa: CATSTGQGHYEQYF
cdr3_nt: TGTGCCACCAGCACAGGACAGGGGCACTACGAGCAGTACTTC

j_call: TRBJ1-3
clone_size: NA
v_call: TRBV9
d_call: NA
cdr3_aa: CASSARPGAGNTIYF
cdr3_nt: TGTGCCAGCAGCGCCAGACCCGGGGCTGGAAACACCATATATTTT

j_call: TRBJ2-1
clone_size: NA
v_call: TRBV2
d_call: NA
cdr3_aa: CASSVTGAHLNEQFF
cdr3_nt: TGTGCCAGCAGTGTCACGGGGGCCCATTTGAATGAGCAGTTCTTC

j_call: TRBJ1-3
clone_size: NA
v_call: TRBV7-9
d_call: TRBD1
cdr3_aa: CASSPDRVGGNTIYF
cdr3_nt: TGTGCCAGCAGCCCAGACAGGGTCGGTGGAAACACCATATATTTT

j_call: TRBJ2-7
clone_size: once
v_call: TRBV1
d_call: NA
cdr3_aa: CTSSQVRGGTYEQYF
cdr3_nt: TGCACCAGCAGCCAAGTGCGGGGGGGAACCTACGAGCAGTACTTC

j_call: TRBJ2-7
clone_size: NA
v_call: TRBV6-1
d_call: TRBD1
cdr3_aa: CASKKPGQGAYEQYF
cdr3_nt: TGTGCCAGCAAAAAGCCGGGACAGGGGGCTTACGAGCAGTACTTC

j_call: TRBJ1-4
clone_size: NA
v_call: TRBV2
d_call: NA
cdr3_aa: CASSEGAGNEKLFF
cdr3_nt: TGTGCCAGCAGTGAAGGGGCAGGGAATGAAAAACTGTTTTTT

j_call: TRBJ2-7
clone_size: NA
v_call: TRBV6-6
d_call: TRBD1
cdr3_aa: CASRDGTGTYEQYF
cdr3_nt: TGTGCCAGCAGGGACGGGACAGGGACCTACGAGCAGTACTTC

j_call: TRBJ1-2
clone_size: NA
v_call: TRBV5-1
d_call: TRBD1
cdr3_aa: CASSLGQGRHTF
cdr3_nt: TGCGCCAGCAGCTTGGGACAGGGGAGACACACCTTC

j_call: TRBJ2-7
clone_size: NA
v_call: TRBV7-2
d_call: TRBD1
cdr3_aa: CASSFVGGQGHYEQYF
cdr3_nt: TGTGCCAGCAGCTTCGTGGGGGGACAGGGACACTACGAGCAGTACTTC

j_call: TRBJ1-5
clone_size: few
v_call: TRBV19
d_call: NA
cdr3_aa: CASSMRDSNQPQHF
cdr3_nt: TGTGCCAGTAGTATGAGGGATAGCAATCAGCCCCAGCATTTT

j_call: TRBJ2-7
clone_size: NA
v_call: TRBV7-2
d_call: TRBD2
cdr3_aa: CASSLNGGSTYEQYF
cdr3_nt: TGTGCCAGCAGCTTAAACGGCGGGAGCACCTACGAGCAGTACTTC

j_call: TRBJ2-1
clone_size: NA
v_call: TRBV6-5
d_call: TRBD2
cdr3_aa: CASSKTSGGAYEQFF
cdr3_nt: TGTGCCAGCAGCAAAACTAGCGGGGGGGCCTATGAGCAGTTCTTC

j_call: TRBJ1-4
clone_size: NA
v_call: TRBV7-2
d_call: TRBD1
cdr3_aa: CASSTRTGDEKLFF
cdr3_nt: TGTGCCAGCAGCACCCGGACAGGGGATGAAAAACTGTTTTTT

j_call: TRBJ1-5
clone_size: NA
v_call: TRBV18
d_call: NA
cdr3_aa: CASSPGLGGINQPQHF
cdr3_nt: TGTGCCAGCTCACCAGGATTGGGCGGTATTAATCAGCCCCAGCATTTT

j_call: TRBJ2-7
clone_size: NA
v_call: TRBV7-8
d_call: TRBD2
cdr3_aa: CASSLAAGLSGYEQYF
cdr3_nt: TGTGCCAGCAGCTTAGCCGCGGGACTAAGTGGGTACGAGCAGTACTTC

j_call: TRBJ1-1
clone_size: NA
v_call: TRBV29-1
d_call: NA
cdr3_aa: CSVAGLRNTEAFF
cdr3_nt: TGCAGCGTTGCAGGGCTTAGGAACACTGAAGCTTTCTTT

j_call: TRBJ2-3
clone_size: NA
v_call: TRBV6-6
d_call: NA
cdr3_aa: CASRAADTQYF
cdr3_nt: TGTGCCAGCAGAGCTGCAGATACGCAGTATTTT

j_call: TRBJ2-7
clone_size: NA
v_call: TRBV11-2
d_call: NA
cdr3_aa: CASSLERVSYEQYF
cdr3_nt: TGTGCCAGCAGCTTAGAACGGGTCTCCTACGAGCAGTACTTC

j_call: TRBJ2-3
clone_size: few
v_call: TRBV5-1
d_call: NA
cdr3_aa: CASRPRLGLADTQYF
cdr3_nt: TGCGCCAGCAGACCTCGTCTAGGGCTTGCAGATACGCAGTATTTT

j_call: TRBJ2-2
clone_size: NA
v_call: TRBV11-3
d_call: TRBD2
cdr3_aa: CASSPGAGETDTGELFF
cdr3_nt: TGTGCCAGCAGCCCCGGGGCGGGGGAAACGGACACCGGGGAGCTGTTTTTT

j_call: TRBJ1-2
clone_size: few
v_call: TRBV5-8
d_call: TRBD1
cdr3_aa: CASSLTTGQRSYTF
cdr3_nt: TGTGCCAGCAGCTTGACCACGGGACAGAGAAGCTACACCTTC

j_call: TRBJ2-5
clone_size: NA
v_call: TRBV25-1
d_call: TRBD2
cdr3_aa: CASSEGPLAGQETQYF
cdr3_nt: TGTGCCAGCAGTGAAGGACCCCTAGCGGGGCAAGAGACCCAGTACTTC

j_call: TRBJ1-6
clone_size: NA
v_call: TRBV4-2
d_call: TRBD1
cdr3_aa: CASSQDPSSTGKNSPLHF
cdr3_nt: TGTGCCAGCAGCCAAGATCCTTCTTCGACAGGGAAGAATTCACCCCTCCACTTT